This T cell receptor (beta chain) was found in a study of T cells after yellow fever vaccination. This clonotype has at least ten counts. Antigen: not known. The CDR3 length is 16 residues. Germline assignment: CDR1 MDHEN and CDR2 SYDVKM. V lost 3 bases and J 2 bases, leaving 15 bases between the germline ends. A single record per CDR3 protein comes from TCRdb applying MiXCR to the 5' RACE reads. The sample has some 400,000 distinct CDR3 sequences, about 6% seen once. Overall study results and limits: FACS-sorted repertoires might harbor abundant contaminating clonotypes from the bulk population. Although most clonotypes did not, a small share appeared in both CD4 and CD8 compartments. The booster saw the reappearance of most primary-vaccination clones (roughly 96% CD4, 70% to 90% CD8).

This TCR derives from a man aged 25-45 years who received the YFV17D yellow fever vaccine. The chain links TRBV28 to TRBJ2-3; D possibly matches TRBD1 or TRBD2 (5 bases each). This sample comprised PBMCs, obtained 5 days after the yellow fever booster vaccination. The CDR3 region has the DNA TGTGCCAGCAGTTTTAGTTTGGGGACGGTCACAGATACGCAGTATTTT. Translated: CASSFSLGTVTDTQYF.